A single sample gave rise to the 20 T cell receptor beta chains below, sequenced in a study of blood T cell repertoires in COVID-19. Some clones are missing from TCRdb's copy, which holds only in-frame ones; the method was immunoSEQ multiplex PCR. Of 150,000 to 200,000 clones in the sample, about 88% were seen once. Sequenced material: peripheral blood. The receptors here all came from a human donor in a cohort sampled during active COVID-19.

The chain recombines TRBV4-3 with TRBJ1-1; D might be TRBD1 (6 bases). The V end was cut by 3 bases, the J end by 5 bases, with 16 bases between. The CDR3 is 15 residues long. Germline CDR1 is LGHNA and CDR2 is YSLEER. CDR3 nucleotides: TGCGCCAGCAGCCATGGACAGAGGGTAAGGACTGAAGCTTTCTTT. Translated: CASSHGQRVRTEAFF.

The V and J genes are TRBV7-8 and TRBJ2-3; D call uncertain. The CDR3 is 14 residues long. Germline V lookup: CDR1 SGHVS, CDR2 FQNEAQ. Trimming took off 5 bases at V and 0 bases at J, with 9 bases between the two ends. Here the CDR3 DNA reads TGTGCCAGCAGCCACTTGTCTAGCACAGATACGCAGTATTTT. Translation gives CASSHLSSTDTQYF.

This chain links TRBV28 with TRBJ1-2, with D possibly matching TRBD1 (6 bases). V lost 0 bases, J lost 8 bases, and 19 bases lay in between. The CDR3 sequence is 16 residues long. In germline, CDR1 is MDHEN, CDR2 SYDVKM. As DNA, the CDR3 is TGTGCCAGCAGTTTATGGGTAGGGCAGGGGCCCAGGGGCTACACCTTC. Translation gives CASSLWVGQGPRGYTF.

This chain uses TRBV9 with TRBJ1-1, with no clear D. The ends were cut back, 1 base at V and 1 base at J, with 5 bases in the middle. The CDR3 sequence is 13 residues long. Germline assignment: CDR1 SGDLS and CDR2 YYNGEE. The CDR3 DNA follows: TGTGCCAGCAGCGTACACGGGAACACTGAAGCTTTCTTT. Its translation is CASSVHGNTEAFF. Using reference TRBV9 and TRBJ1-1 for the parts outside the CDR3, the full variable domain is DSGVTQTPKHLITATGQRVTLRCSPRSGDLSVYWYQQSLDQGLQFLIQYYNGEERAKGNILERFSAQQFPDLHSELNLSSLELGDSALYFCASSVHGNTEAFFGQGTRLTVV.

The chain recombines TRBV24-1 with TRBJ2-2; 10 positions agree with TRBD2. Trimming at V came to 6 bases and at J to 7 bases, leaving 10 bases not matched to a gene. Germline loops: CDR1 KGHDR, CDR2 SFDVKD. The length of the CDR3 is 16 residues. In DNA form, the CDR3 reads TGTGCCACCAGTCCAGCGGGAGGGGGGAACGGCGGGGAGCTGTTTTTT. Translation gives CATSPAGGGNGGELFF.

The chain uses TRBV5-4 and TRBJ1-2; D remains unclear. This CDR3 contains 14 residues. Germline loops: CDR1 SGHNT, CDR2 YYREEE (reference sequence). Trimming cost V 4 bases and J 4 bases, with 14 bases left between them. The CDR3 region is CASSQQGSVYGYTF. The DNA of the CDR3 is TGTGCCAGCAGCCAACAAGGGAGCGTCTATGGCTACACCTTC.

The V gene is TRBV6-2 or TRBV6-3, the J gene TRBJ2-3, with 7 bases aligning to TRBD2. V shed 4 bases and J 4 bases; nucleotides not matched to a gene: 5. Germline V lookup: CDR1 MNHEY, CDR2 SVGEGT. The CDR3 contains 14 residues. CDR3 DNA: TGTGCCAGCAGTTCAGGACTAGTGCCAGATACGCAGTATTTT. Residues: CASSSGLVPDTQYF.

CDR3 nucleotide sequence: TGTGCCAGCAGTCGAACAGGGGCTGGGGCCAACGTCCTGACTTTC. Protein product: CASSRTGAGANVLTF. The rearrangement joins TRBV3-1 (or the pseudogene TRBV3-2) to TRBJ2-6, with 7 bases identical to TRBD1. The germline CDR1 and CDR2 sequences are LGHDT and YNNKEL (reference sequence). V shed 6 bases, J shed 2 bases, and the junction held 4 bases outside the gene matches. This CDR3 region has 15 residues.

This sequence joins TRBV4-2 and TRBJ2-7, with TRBD2 matching 7 bases. Trimming removed 1 base from V and 4 bases from J; junction bases left unmatched: 7. The CDR3 is 15 amino acids. Per germline, CDR1 LGHNA and CDR2 YNFKEQ. CDR3: CASSQGSGGSYEQYF. The CDR3 DNA follows: TGTGCCAGCAGCCAAGGTTCCGGGGGGAGTTACGAGCAGTACTTC.

The J gene is TRBJ2-5, the V gene TRBV7-2; perhaps TRBD2 as D (6 bases). The length of the CDR3 is 17 residues. Germline V gene sequence: CDR1 SGHTA, CDR2 FQGNSA. V lost 1 base and J 7 bases, leaving 22 bases between the germline ends. The chain's CDR3 is CASSLVGAGPKMGTQYF. The CDR3 DNA reads as TGTGCCAGCAGCTTAGTAGGGGCGGGGCCAAAAATGGGGACCCAGTACTTC. Full variable domain (outside the CDR3, taken from reference TRBV7-2 and TRBJ2-5): GAGVSQSPSNKVTEKGKDVELRCDPISGHTALYWYRQSLGQGLEFLIYFQGNSAPDKSGLPSDRFSAERTGGSVSTLTIQRTQQEDSAVYLCASSLVGAGPKMGTQYFGPGTRLLVL.

This chain uses TRBV24-1 with TRBJ1-1, with a tentative D call TRBD1 (5 bases). Trimming stripped 3 bases from V and 7 bases from J, with 17 bases between. In germline, CDR1 is KGHDR, CDR2 SFDVKD. This CDR3 is 15 amino acids long. The CDR3 DNA is TGTGCCACCAGTGATCCTTCACGGGGGGGAAATGAAGCTTTCTTT. It codes for CATSDPSRGGNEAFF.

J is TRBJ1-2 and V is TRBV6-5, with TRBD1 matching over 9 bases. The ends lost 5 bases at V and 2 bases at J; junction bases unmatched: 6. The germline gives CDR1 MNHEY, CDR2 SVGAGI. This CDR3 contains 15 residues. The DNA of the CDR3 is TGTGCCAGCAGTCGACAGGGGGGGAAAAACTATGGCTACACCTTC. This translates into CASSRQGGKNYGYTF.

V and J are TRBV7-8 and TRBJ1-1, with 8 nucleotides matching TRBD1. Trimming removed 5 bases from V and 2 bases from J; junction bases left unmatched: 7. CDR1 SGHVS and CDR2 FQNEAQ come from the germline V gene. CDR3 length: 15 residues. CDR3 DNA: TGTGCCAGCAGCCCCACAGGGGGGCGAAACACTGAAGCTTTCTTT. Amino acids: CASSPTGGRNTEAFF.

Worth noting for this clone: In the same sample, other DNA sequences code for this CDR3. This chain links TRBV19 with TRBJ1-5; 8 bases are a match to TRBD1. The CDR3 is made up of 14 amino acids. CDR1 and CDR2 (germline): LNHDA, SQIVND (reference sequence). The V segment lost 5 bases and the J segment 4 bases; nucleotides outside the gene matches: 4. CDR3 sequence reads: CASSLQGGNQPQHF. The CDR3 DNA sequence: TGTGCCAGTAGTCTACAGGGGGGTAATCAGCCCCAGCATTTT.

The rearrangement links TRBV6-2 or TRBV6-3 to TRBJ2-7; a weak D match, TRBD2 (7 bases). The CDR3 covers 16 residues. V was pared by 4 bases and J by 3 bases, with 19 bases between. Germline loops: CDR1 MNHEY, CDR2 SVGEGT. The CDR3 is CASSSGGSKALYEQYF. The CDR3 DNA sequence: TGTGCCAGCAGTTCGGGGGGCAGCAAAGCCCTCTACGAGCAGTACTTC.

This clone has only one observation. The chain joins TRBV9 to TRBJ2-1, with 12 bases lining up with TRBD2. The CDR3 sequence is 20 residues long. The germline gives CDR1 SGDLS, CDR2 YYNGEE. The ends lost 2 bases at V and 1 base at J; junction bases unmatched: 13. CDR3 amino acids: CASSVLAGGPGAVSYNEQFF. The CDR3 bases are TGTGCCAGCAGCGTTCTAGCGGGAGGGCCGGGGGCGGTATCCTACAATGAGCAGTTCTTC.

The V and J genes are TRBV5-6 and TRBJ2-7; TRBD2 matches at 11 bases. CDR3 length: 18 residues. Germline V gene sequence: CDR1 SGHDT, CDR2 YYEEEE. The trim removed 0 bases at V and 7 bases at J, leaving 15 bases unmatched. CDR3 sequence (DNA): TGTGCCAGCAGCTTGGTGGCTAGCGGGGGGACAGGCCTGAGTGAGCAGTACTTC. This gives the protein CASSLVASGGTGLSEQYF.

CDR3 in amino acids: CASSLVGSSRGYTF. CDR3 coding DNA: TGTGCCAGCAGCTTAGTCGGCAGCTCGCGGGGCTACACCTTC. J is TRBJ1-2 and V is TRBV7-2; unclear D gene. CDR1 and CDR2 from the germline V gene are SGHTA and FQGNSA. V lost 1 base, J lost 8 bases, and 14 bases lay in between. The CDR3 sequence is 14 residues long.

The CDR3 spells CASSLDNYEQYF. The CDR3 DNA follows: TGTGCCAGCAGCCTCGACAACTACGAGCAGTACTTC. This sequence joins TRBV7-2 and TRBJ2-7; D gene uncertain. CDR3 length: 12 amino acids. Germline values: CDR1 SGHTA, CDR2 FQGNSA. V shed 5 bases and J shed 3 bases, with 8 bases lying between them.

The chain links TRBV12-3 or TRBV12-4 to TRBJ1-5; D call uncertain. Trimming took off 2 bases at V and 4 bases at J, with 6 bases between the two ends. The CDR3 extends over 13 amino acids. DNA of the CDR3: TGTGCCAGCAGTTTATCCTTTAATCAGCCCCAGCATTTT. This codes for CASSLSFNQPQHF.